The rows below give T cell receptor beta chains drawn from one sample of a study of T cells in localized non-small cell lung cancer. TCRdb keeps only in-frame clones here, not all; method: immunoSEQ multiplex PCR. The sample yields about a thousand clones, approximately 21% seen once. Specimen: lung tumor tissue, collected before any cancer treatment. The receptors derive from a male donor at least 60 years old with stage I squamous cell lung carcinoma. CDR3s include the opening cysteine and the closing phenylalanine or tryptophan. D genes are given only for firm matches. Where a row states a size, it is once, few, many or the class of an expanded clone; other rows omit it.

TGTGCCAGCAGCTTATGGCCAGGGGTGGCCACTGAAGCTTTCTTT	CASSLWPGVATEAFF	TRBV11-3	TRBJ1-1	NA	NA
TGTGCCTGGAGTGTCACAATCTCCGACTGGCACAATGAGCAGTTCTTC	CAWSVTISDWHNEQFF	TRBV30	TRBJ2-1	few	NA
TGTGCCAGCAAGAACTCCTACAATGAGCAGTTCTTC	CASKNSYNEQFF	TRBV12-5	TRBJ2-1	NA	NA
TGTGCCTGGGACGGGACAGGGGGCTGGACTGGGGCCAACGTCCTGACTTTC	CAWDGTGGWTGANVLTF	TRBV30	TRBJ2-6	few	TRBD1
TGTGCCACCCATCCGGGACACAGAAATTCACCCCTCCACTTT	CATHPGHRNSPLHF	TRBV19	TRBJ1-6	NA	NA
TGCGCCAGCACGGAAAGGGACAGGGGGCTGAACACTGAAGCTTTCTTT	CASTERDRGLNTEAFF	TRBV10-2	TRBJ1-1	few	TRBD1
TGTGCCAGCATTCGACTAGCGGGACGAACAGATACGCAGTATTTT	CASIRLAGRTDTQYF	TRBV6-8	TRBJ2-3	large	TRBD2
TGTGCCAGCAGCGCAGACAGGGTCGATACCGGGGAGCTGTTTTTT	CASSADRVDTGELFF	TRBV9	TRBJ2-2	medium-sized	TRBD1
TGTGCCACCCTTTTCCTCCCGAACTATGGCTACACCTTC	CATLFLPNYGYTF	TRBV10-3	TRBJ1-2	few	NA
TGTGCCAGCAGCGCCCGAATGGAAACGTTTGGGAACACTGAAGCTTTCTTT	CASSARMETFGNTEAFF	TRBV9	TRBJ1-1	few	NA
TGTGCTAGTGGTTTGGCCCCTCAGGCGGCCTACAATCAGCCCCAGCATTTT	CASGLAPQAAYNQPQHF	TRBV12-5	TRBJ1-5	NA	NA
TGCAGCGTTCGCGGCAGGCCTGGGGCCAACGTCCTGACTTTC	CSVRGRPGANVLTF	TRBV29-1	TRBJ2-6	NA	NA
TGTGCTAGCAGCTTGGGCAGGGGGCAGGCCGGGGAGCTGTTTTTT	CASSLGRGQAGELFF	TRBV11-3	TRBJ2-2	few	TRBD1
TGCGCCAGCAGCAAGGGGGGGGACAGCTATGGCTACACCTTC	CASSKGGDSYGYTF	TRBV5-1	TRBJ1-2	NA	TRBD1
TGTGCCAGCAGCTTGGGTGGAGCGAACACCGGGGAGCTGTTTTTT	CASSLGGANTGELFF	TRBV11-3	TRBJ2-2	medium-sized	NA
TGTGCCTGGGTCAAAGGACAGGGGAACACTGAAGCTTTCTTT	CAWVKGQGNTEAFF	TRBV30	TRBJ1-1	hyperexpanded	TRBD1
TGCGCCAGCAGCCAAGATAGGTGGGGGGGCCCGTCAGATACGCAGTATTTT	CASSQDRWGGPSDTQYF	TRBV4-1	TRBJ2-3	large	NA
TGTGCCAGTAGTATAGCAGGGCAGCCCCAGCATTTT	CASSIAGQPQHF	TRBV19	TRBJ1-5	few	NA
TGTGCCAGCAGCTTAGATTACAGACCTTACAATGAGCAGTTCTTC	CASSLDYRPYNEQFF	TRBV11-3	TRBJ2-1	NA	NA
TGTGCCAGCAGCTGGAGAGCGGGGGCGGACTATGGCTACACCTTC	CASSWRAGADYGYTF	TRBV11-3	TRBJ1-2	few	NA
TGTGCCAGCAGGAAGGACAGGGGGCGCAATGAGCAGTTCTTC	CASRKDRGRNEQFF	TRBV25-1	TRBJ2-1	few	TRBD1
TGTGCCAGCAGCGTAGGGCATCGGGATAGTATTCATGGCTACACCTTC	CASSVGHRDSIHGYTF	TRBV9	TRBJ1-2	NA	NA
TGCAGCGGCGGGACTAGTAGCGGTGAGCAGTACTTC	CSGGTSSGEQYF	TRBV29-1	TRBJ2-7	NA	TRBD2
TGTGCCAGCAGCTTAGGCGACCGAAATAATTCACCCCTCCACTTT	CASSLGDRNNSPLHF	TRBV7-5	TRBJ1-6	few	NA
TGTGCCAGCAGTTACTCCACCATCTCCTCCTACGAGCAGTACTTC	CASSYSTISSYEQYF	TRBV6-8	TRBJ2-7	few	NA
TGCGCCAGCAGCCAAGATGTATGGGGAGGAAATTCACCCCTCCACTTT	CASSQDVWGGNSPLHF	TRBV4-1	TRBJ1-6	few	NA
TGCGCCAGCAGCCAAGATAGGAGCAGCTACGAGCAGTACTTC	CASSQDRSSYEQYF	TRBV4-1	TRBJ2-7	few	NA
TGTGCTAGCAGCTTAGGGGGCTTGAACACCGGGGAGCTGTTTTTT	CASSLGGLNTGELFF	TRBV11-3	TRBJ2-2	medium-sized	TRBD1
TGCGCCAGCAGCTTGGACGGTCAGGGTAAGCCCCAGCATTTT	CASSLDGQGKPQHF	TRBV5-1	TRBJ1-5	few	NA
TGTGCCAGCAGTTACGACAGCGGGAGGGCCCGCGAGCAGTACTTC	CASSYDSGRAREQYF	TRBV6-8	TRBJ2-7	NA	TRBD2
TGCGCCAGCCGAACGCGACAGGGCCCCACAGATACGCAGTATTTT	CASRTRQGPTDTQYF	TRBV5-1	TRBJ2-3	once	TRBD1
TGTGCCAGCAGTTACGTCCGACAGGGGTTCTTCGGGGCCAACGTCCTGACTTTC	CASSYVRQGFFGANVLTF	TRBV6-8	TRBJ2-6	medium-sized	TRBD1
TGTGCCAGCAGCTTAGGCATGTCTGGGGCCAACGTCCTGACTTTC	CASSLGMSGANVLTF	TRBV11-3	TRBJ2-6	NA	NA
TGCGCCAGCAGTACGGAAAACTATGGCTACACCTTC	CASSTENYGYTF	TRBV10-2	TRBJ1-2	NA	NA
TGTGCCAGCAGTTACGGGCGCGCCTCCGTAGCGGGAAGGGCATGGAATGAGCAGTTCTTC	CASSYGRASVAGRAWNEQFF	TRBV6-8	TRBJ2-1	NA	TRBD2
TGTGCCAGCAGCGTTACAGGGGGGAACTCTGGAAACACCATATATTTT	CASSVTGGNSGNTIYF	TRBV11-3	TRBJ1-3	few	TRBD1
TGTGCCAGCAGTTACGGGCGGGGGGGCACAGATACGCAGTATTTT	CASSYGRGGTDTQYF	TRBV6-8	TRBJ2-3	NA	TRBD2
TGTGCCAGCAGTTACACCGGGACCTCCCCCTTGCCACAGTATTTT	CASSYTGTSPLPQYF	TRBV6-8	TRBJ2-3	medium-sized	NA
TGTGCCTGGAGTGTACTCTCCGGCAGCTCCTATAATTCACCCCTCCACTTT	CAWSVLSGSSYNSPLHF	TRBV30	TRBJ1-6	NA	NA
TGCAGCTTCCTGGGACAGGGTAGCACCGGGGAGCTGTTTTTT	CSFLGQGSTGELFF	TRBV29-1	TRBJ2-2	few	TRBD1